One sample yielded the 25 T cell receptor beta chains listed below, sequenced in a study of shared clonotypes between healthy human individuals. TCRdb's table, derived via immunoSEQ multiplex PCR, lists solely in-frame clones and lacks some. The sample has about 2.3 million clones, around 93% seen once. Source material: naive CD4+ T cells from PBMCs. Subset: CD45RA+ positively selected. The receptors shown here come from a man aged 18-30 years in good health. Some clones in this sample may be carry-over from other donors' samples.

The chain couples TRBV6-6 to TRBJ1-2; 7 bases map to TRBD1. Germline V gene sequence: CDR1 MNHNY, CDR2 SVGAGI (reference sequence). J lost 6 bases, V lost 6 bases, and 7 bases had no gene match. The CDR3 totals 13 residues. The CDR3: CASSHGQVNGYTF. CDR3 nucleotides: TGTGCCAGCAGCCATGGACAGGTCAATGGCTACACCTTC.

Turning to this clone: Other DNA sequences of this sample code for an identical CDR3. The rearrangement links TRBV27 to TRBJ1-2; 7 bases fit TRBD1. From germline, CDR1 is MNHEY and CDR2 SMNVEV (reference sequence). V gave up 5 bases and J gave up 4 bases; unmatched junction bases: 4. This CDR3 region has 13 residues. For the CDR3, the DNA is TGTGCCAGCAGTCAGGGGGGCACCTATGGCTACACCTTC. Encoded protein: CASSQGGTYGYTF.

This rearrangement joins TRBV18 to TRBJ1-3; D not resolved. This CDR3 spans 15 amino acids. Trimming left V 1 base short and J 0 bases short, with 7 bases between. Germline V gives CDR1 KGHSH, CDR2 LQKENI. The CDR3, as DNA: TGTGCCAGCTCACCACTCGGGTTCTCTGGAAACACCATATATTTT. Encoded protein: CASSPLGFSGNTIYF. Filled out from reference TRBV18 and TRBJ1-3, the complete variable domain reads NAGVMQNPRHLVRRRGQEARLRCSPMKGHSHVYWYRQLPEEGLKFMVYLQKENIIDESGMPKERFSAEFPKEGPSILRIQQVVRGDSAAYFCASSPLGFSGNTIYFGEGSWLTVV.

V and J are TRBV28 and TRBJ2-1, with 8 bases that match TRBD1. The junction had 3 bases not matched to a gene; V was cut back by 6 bases and J by 5 bases. Germline V CDR1 and CDR2: MDHEN, SYDVKM. CDR3 size: 13 residues. The CDR3 DNA follows: TGTGCCAGCAGAACAGGGGGAGACAATGAGCAGTTCTTC. Protein product: CASRTGGDNEQFF. The whole variable domain, filled in from reference TRBV28 and TRBJ2-1, reads DVKVTQSSRYLVKRTGEKVFLECVQDMDHENMFWYRQDPGLGLRLIYFSYDVKMKEKGDIPEGYSVSREKKERFSLILESASTNQTSMYLCASRTGGDNEQFFGPGTRLTVL.

The chain recombines TRBV28 with TRBJ1-1; possibly TRBD1 for D (5 bases). The V and J ends lost 3 bases and 6 bases respectively, with 11 bases between them. Germline V gene data show CDR1 as MDHEN and CDR2 as SYDVKM. The CDR3 contains 13 residues. In DNA form, the CDR3 reads TGTGCCAGCAGTTTTAGGGACGTAGCTGAAGCTTTCTTT. This translates into CASSFRDVAEAFF. Filled out from reference TRBV28 and TRBJ1-1, the complete variable domain reads DVKVTQSSRYLVKRTGEKVFLECVQDMDHENMFWYRQDPGLGLRLIYFSYDVKMKEKGDIPEGYSVSREKKERFSLILESASTNQTSMYLCASSFRDVAEAFFGQGTRLTVV.

This sequence joins TRBV7-2 and TRBJ2-1; no reliable D call. The CDR3 is 11 amino acids. The germline CDR1 and CDR2 sequences are SGHTA and FQGNSA. V lost 2 bases and J 8 bases, leaving 4 bases between the germline ends. CDR3 in amino acids: CASSLYDEQFF. The DNA for the CDR3 is TGTGCCAGCAGCTTATACGATGAGCAGTTCTTC.

The chain couples TRBV6-1 to TRBJ2-3, with 11 bases identical to TRBD2. V lost 6 bases, J lost 3 bases, and 2 bases stayed unmatched. The V gene's germline CDR1 is MNHNS and CDR2 SASEGT. This CDR3 region has 14 residues. The CDR3 sequence: CASRRLAGTDTQYF. The CDR3 DNA reads as TGTGCCAGCAGGAGACTAGCGGGGACAGATACGCAGTATTTT.

The V call is TRBV6-5, the J call TRBJ1-4; the D gene is possibly TRBD1 (5 bases). Germline values: CDR1 MNHEY, CDR2 SVGAGI. CDR3 length equals 13 residues. The V end was cut by 6 bases, the J end by 4 bases, with 9 bases between. CDR3 sequence (DNA): TGTGCCAGCAGGGGGCGGATTAATGAAAAACTGTTTTTT. Protein sequence: CASRGRINEKLFF.

Points on this clone: Other DNA sequences in this specimen translate into the identical CDR3. The chain couples TRBV5-6 to TRBJ2-7; perhaps TRBD2 as D (5 bases). Trimming took off 4 bases at V and 3 bases at J, with 8 bases between the two ends. Germline assignment: CDR1 SGHDT and CDR2 YYEEEE. CDR3 length: 12 amino acids. CDR3 sequence reads: CASSQGSYEQYF. The CDR3 region has the DNA TGTGCCAGCAGCCAAGGGAGCTACGAGCAGTACTTC.

The chain recombines TRBV5-6 with TRBJ2-7, with TRBD2 as a possible D gene (5 bases). Germline V gene sequence: CDR1 SGHDT, CDR2 YYEEEE. With 1 base removed from V and 6 bases from J, the gap between germline ends came to 14 bases. CDR3 length equals 14 residues. The CDR3 sequence: CASSLLAGLREQYF. In DNA, the CDR3 is TGTGCCAGCAGCTTGCTAGCAGGACTCCGCGAGCAGTACTTC.

The rearrangement joins TRBV28 to TRBJ2-2; no clear D. CDR3 length: 13 residues. V lost 6 bases and J lost 0, with 5 bases in between. Germline CDR1 reads MDHEN; CDR2 reads SYDVKM. Written as DNA, the CDR3 is TGTGCCAGCAGCCATTCGAACACCGGGGAGCTGTTTTTT. The encoded protein is CASSHSNTGELFF.

The chain employs TRBV5-8 and TRBJ1-3; D not resolved. V was cut by 2 bases and J by 2 bases, with 14 bases left in between. In germline, CDR1 is SGHTS, CDR2 YDEGEE. The CDR3 sequence is 16 residues long. The CDR3 is CASSFYHSKPGNTIYF. The DNA of the CDR3 is TGTGCCAGCAGCTTTTATCATTCCAAGCCTGGAAACACCATATATTTT. The whole variable domain, filled in from reference TRBV5-8 and TRBJ1-3, reads EAGVTQSPTHLIKTRGQQATLRCSPISGHTSVYWYQQALGLGLQFLLWYDEGEERNRGNFPPRFSGRQFPNYSSELNVNALELEDSALYLCASSFYHSKPGNTIYFGEGSWLTVV.

Comment on this clone: Other DNA sequences in the same sample also yield this CDR3. The V gene is TRBV29-1, the J gene TRBJ2-2, with D possibly matching TRBD1 (5 bases). The V gene's germline CDR1 is SQVTM and CDR2 ANQGSEA. Deletions cut 5 bases from V and 8 bases from J, with 15 bases between. CDR3 length: 13 amino acids. CDR3 bases: TGCAGCGTTTTTGGACACCTCACTGGGGAGCTGTTTTTT. Translated, it gives CSVFGHLTGELFF.

The genes are TRBV4-1 and TRBJ2-1, with 7 positions matching TRBD2. With 0 bases clipped from V and 2 bases from J, the junction kept 19 bases outside the gene matches. The CDR3 is 21 residues long. Per the germline V gene, CDR1 is MGHRA and CDR2 is YSYEKL. The CDR3 DNA is TGCGCCAGCAGCCAAGACCAAACCCACGTAGGCGGGACTAACACCTACAATGAGCAGTTCTTC. This encodes CASSQDQTHVGGTNTYNEQFF.

Note on this clone: Other DNA variants within this sample encode the same CDR3. The rearrangement joins TRBV7-3 to TRBJ1-1; 8 nucleotides line up with TRBD1. This CDR3 is 14 amino acids long. V trimming: 2 bases; J trimming: 1 base; junction bases outside the gene matches: 0. Germline CDR1 and CDR2: SGHTA and FQGTGA. This CDR3 is CASSLGQGNTEAFF. CDR3 nucleotide sequence: TGTGCCAGCAGCTTAGGACAGGGGAACACTGAAGCTTTCTTT.

The chain couples TRBV7-8 to TRBJ1-3; D is uncertain. CDR3 size: 15 residues. In germline, CDR1 is SGHVS, CDR2 FQNEAQ. V lost 3 bases to trimming and J lost 0 bases, with 9 bases between them. CDR3 amino acids: CASSFSVASGNTIYF. DNA of the CDR3: TGTGCCAGCAGCTTTTCCGTCGCCTCTGGAAACACCATATATTTT.

This chain connects TRBV5-1 to TRBJ1-4; TRBD1 matches at 8 bases. Germline trimming cut 0 bases from V and 7 bases from J; bases unmatched to any gene: 8. This CDR3 contains 16 residues. Per germline, CDR1 SGHRS and CDR2 YFSETQ. CDR3 residues: CASSLGTGQGFEKLFF. In DNA, the CDR3 is TGCGCCAGCAGCTTGGGGACCGGACAGGGTTTTGAAAAACTGTTTTTT.

This clone was found once. The chain carries TRBV2 and TRBJ1-5; D perhaps matches TRBD1 (5 bases). Trimming shortened V by 7 bases and J by 4 bases, and 11 bases separated the two germline ends. Germline V gene sequence: CDR1 SNHLY, CDR2 FYNNEI. The CDR3 contains 13 residues. This CDR3 is CASTGRENQPQHF. CDR3 coding DNA: TGTGCCAGCACAGGGAGAGAGAATCAGCCCCAGCATTTT.

With respect to this clone: Other DNA sequences within the sample encode an identical CDR3. The J gene is TRBJ2-5, the V gene TRBV18; D is undetermined. The germline V gene encodes CDR1 KGHSH and CDR2 LQKENI. The CDR3 totals 14 residues. V was trimmed by 2 bases and J by 1 base, leaving 8 bases between them. The CDR3 DNA reads as TGTGCCAGCTCACCATTGGCTGTCCAAGAGACCCAGTACTTC. Translation gives CASSPLAVQETQYF.

The rearrangement uses TRBV28 and TRBJ2-3; 7 nucleotides align to TRBD1. The germline gives CDR1 MDHEN, CDR2 SYDVKM. V lost 5 bases and J lost 3; bases outside the gene matches: 8. There are 15 residues in the CDR3. The CDR3 region has the DNA TGTGCCAGCAGTCCCGGGACAGCGAGGACAGATACGCAGTATTTT. Its translation: CASSPGTARTDTQYF.

J is TRBJ2-1 and V is TRBV18, with 9 bases that match TRBD1. The germline gives CDR1 KGHSH, CDR2 LQKENI. The CDR3 runs to 14 residues. V trimming: 6 bases; J trimming: 9 bases; junction bases outside the gene matches: 9. The CDR3 sequence is CASSGTGPYGEQFF. The CDR3 bases are TGTGCCAGCTCTGGGACAGGGCCTTACGGTGAGCAGTTCTTC.

The chain links TRBV6-1 to TRBJ1-1, with D possibly matching TRBD1 (5 bases). Germline V gene sequence: CDR1 MNHNS, CDR2 SASEGT. V was cut by 2 bases and J by 5 bases, with 12 bases left in between. The CDR3 consists of 14 residues. The CDR3 DNA follows: TGTGCCAGCAGTGAAATCCAGGGACGAACTGAAGCTTTCTTT. Protein product: CASSEIQGRTEAFF.

The J gene is TRBJ2-7, the V gene TRBV6-1, with TRBD1 matching 8 bases. V lost 6 bases and J lost 2; bases outside the gene matches: 6. The germline CDR1 and CDR2 sequences are MNHNS and SASEGT. This CDR3 contains 14 residues. The CDR3 loop is CASRKGQAPYEQYF. The CDR3 DNA reads TGTGCCAGCAGGAAGGGACAGGCCCCCTACGAGCAGTACTTC.

This clone was observed a few times. Other DNA sequences in the same sample also yield this CDR3. The chain is built from TRBV28 and TRBJ1-2; D is uncertain. Germline V gene data show CDR1 as MDHEN and CDR2 as SYDVKM. V was pared by 5 bases and J by 2 bases, with 3 bases between. The CDR3 sequence is 11 residues long. CDR3 amino acids: CASSGNYGYTF. The CDR3 DNA reads TGTGCCAGCAGTGGGAACTATGGCTACACCTTC.

The rearrangement uses TRBV7-9 and TRBJ2-5, with D unresolved. The CDR3 consists of 13 residues. V was cut by 5 bases and J by 3 bases, with 10 bases left in between. Germline lookup yields CDR1 SEHNR and CDR2 FQNEAQ (reference sequence). The CDR3 protein is CASSGVGKETQYF. The CDR3 nucleotides read TGTGCCAGCAGCGGGGTCGGTAAAGAGACCCAGTACTTC.